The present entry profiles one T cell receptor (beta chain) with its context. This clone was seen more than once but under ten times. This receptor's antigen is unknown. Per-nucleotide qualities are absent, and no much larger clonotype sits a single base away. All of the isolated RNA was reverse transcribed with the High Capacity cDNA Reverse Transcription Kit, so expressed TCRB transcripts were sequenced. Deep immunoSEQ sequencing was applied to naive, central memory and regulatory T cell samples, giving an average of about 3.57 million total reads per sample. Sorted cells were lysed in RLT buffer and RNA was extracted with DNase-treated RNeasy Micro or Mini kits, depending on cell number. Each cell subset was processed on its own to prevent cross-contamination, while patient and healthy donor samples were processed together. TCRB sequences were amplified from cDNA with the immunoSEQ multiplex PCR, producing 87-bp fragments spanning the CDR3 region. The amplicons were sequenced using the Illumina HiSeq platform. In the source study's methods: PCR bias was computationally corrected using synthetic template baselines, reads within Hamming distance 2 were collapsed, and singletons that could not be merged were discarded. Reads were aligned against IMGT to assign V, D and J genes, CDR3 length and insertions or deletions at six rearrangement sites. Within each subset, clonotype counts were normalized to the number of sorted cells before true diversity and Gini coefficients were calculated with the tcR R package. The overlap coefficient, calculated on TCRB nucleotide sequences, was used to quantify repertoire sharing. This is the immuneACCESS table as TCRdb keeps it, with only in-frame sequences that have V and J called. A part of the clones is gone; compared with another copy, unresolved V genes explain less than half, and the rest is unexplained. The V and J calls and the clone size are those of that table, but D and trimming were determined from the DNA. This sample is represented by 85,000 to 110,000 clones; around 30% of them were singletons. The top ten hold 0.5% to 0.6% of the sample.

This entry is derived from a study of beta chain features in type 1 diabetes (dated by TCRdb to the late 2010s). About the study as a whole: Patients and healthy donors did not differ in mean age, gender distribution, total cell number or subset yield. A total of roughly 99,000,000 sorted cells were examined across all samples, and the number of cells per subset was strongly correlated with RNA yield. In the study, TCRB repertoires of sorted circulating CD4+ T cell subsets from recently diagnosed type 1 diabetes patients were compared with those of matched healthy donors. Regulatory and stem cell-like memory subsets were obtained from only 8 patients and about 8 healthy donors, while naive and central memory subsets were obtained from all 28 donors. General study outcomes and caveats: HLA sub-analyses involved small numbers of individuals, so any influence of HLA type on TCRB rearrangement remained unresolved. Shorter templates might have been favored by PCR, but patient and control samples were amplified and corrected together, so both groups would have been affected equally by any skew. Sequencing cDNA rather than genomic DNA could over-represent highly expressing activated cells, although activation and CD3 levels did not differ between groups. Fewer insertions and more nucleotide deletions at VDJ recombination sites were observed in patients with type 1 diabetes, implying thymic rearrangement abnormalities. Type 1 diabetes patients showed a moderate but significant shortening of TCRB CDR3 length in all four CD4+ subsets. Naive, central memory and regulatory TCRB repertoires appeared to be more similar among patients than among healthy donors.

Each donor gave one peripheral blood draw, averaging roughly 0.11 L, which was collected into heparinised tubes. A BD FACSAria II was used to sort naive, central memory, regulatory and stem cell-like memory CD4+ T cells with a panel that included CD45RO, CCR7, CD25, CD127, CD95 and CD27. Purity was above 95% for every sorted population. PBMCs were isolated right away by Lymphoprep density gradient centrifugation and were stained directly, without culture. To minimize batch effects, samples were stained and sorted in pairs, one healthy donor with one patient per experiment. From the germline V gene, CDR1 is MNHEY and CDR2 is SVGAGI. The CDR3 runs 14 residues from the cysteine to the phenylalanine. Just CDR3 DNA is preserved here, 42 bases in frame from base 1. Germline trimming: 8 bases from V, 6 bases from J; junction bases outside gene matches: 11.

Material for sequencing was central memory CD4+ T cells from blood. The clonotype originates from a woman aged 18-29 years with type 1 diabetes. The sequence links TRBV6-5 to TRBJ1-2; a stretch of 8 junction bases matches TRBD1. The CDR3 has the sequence CASVNAGGTNGYTF. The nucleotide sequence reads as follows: TGTGCCAGCGTTAATGCAGGGGGCACTAATGGCTACACCTTC.